This is a list of T cell receptor beta chains from one sample in a study of CD8 T cells in ankylosing spondylitis. TCRdb reprocessed the 5' RACE reads with MiXCR, giving one entry per CDR3 protein. Among just under 95,000 distinct CDR3 sequences listed, about 9.1% were seen once. Material for sequencing was blood, either unsorted or a sorted T cell fraction (not recorded which). Receptors were obtained from a male donor with ankylosing spondylitis or in good health (not recorded which). The CDR3 runs from the conserved cysteine through the conserved F or W. D genes are given only for firm matches. Clone sizes are given selectively: once, few, many, or a class where the clone is expanded.

J: TRBJ2-2
size: many
V: TRBV6-5
D: TRBD2
length: 15
DNA: TGTGCCAGCAGCCGCAGCGGGGCGGGCCCCGGGGAGCTGTTTTTT
CDR3: CASSRSGAGPGELFF

J: TRBJ2-1
size: many
V: TRBV11-2
D: NA
length: 18
DNA: TGTGCCAGCAGCTTCCCCCGCGGAGGGGGGGGGCCCTACAATGAGCAGTTCTTC
CDR3: CASSFPRGGGGPYNEQFF

J: TRBJ2-2
size: many
V: TRBV29-1
D: NA
length: 14
DNA: TGCAGCGTTGAGGAAGGGAAGAACACCGGGGAGCTGTTTTTT
CDR3: CSVEEGKNTGELFF

J: TRBJ2-6
size: many
V: TRBV9
D: NA
length: 14
DNA: TGTGCCAGCAGTTACCAAGGCGGTGCCAACGTCCTGACTTTC
CDR3: CASSYQGGANVLTF

J: TRBJ1-6
size: many
V: TRBV5-6
D: NA
length: 13
DNA: TGTGCCAGCAGACAGGGTACCAATTCACCCCTCCACTTT
CDR3: CASRQGTNSPLHF

J: TRBJ2-2
size: many
V: TRBV7-8
D: NA
length: 14
DNA: TGTGCCAGCAGCTTAGATTACAGGGCCGGGGAGCTGTTTTTT
CDR3: CASSLDYRAGELFF

J: TRBJ1-1
size: many
V: TRBV5-4
D: NA
length: 17
DNA: TGTGCCAGCAGCTTGTCCGTGCATATAAGCATGAACACTGAAGCTTTCTTT
CDR3: CASSLSVHISMNTEAFF

J: TRBJ2-7
size: many
V: TRBV5-4
D: NA
length: 15
DNA: TGTGCCAGCAGCCCCGGGACGGATATTACCTACGAGCAGTACTTC
CDR3: CASSPGTDITYEQYF

J: TRBJ1-3
size: many
V: TRBV2
D: NA
length: 16
DNA: TGTGCCAGCAGTGAAGCAGTCCGGGCGGCGGGAAACACCATATATTTT
CDR3: CASSEAVRAAGNTIYF

J: TRBJ2-1
size: many
V: TRBV7-6
D: TRBD1
length: 14
DNA: TGTGCCAGCAGCTTCCGGGCAGGGGGCCATGAGCAGTTCTTC
CDR3: CASSFRAGGHEQFF

J: TRBJ2-4
size: many
V: TRBV27
D: NA
length: 16
DNA: TGTGCCAGCAGTCCCCAGGGGGGGCTAGCCAAAAACATTCAGTACTTC
CDR3: CASSPQGGLAKNIQYF

J: TRBJ2-7
size: many
V: TRBV12-3/TRBV12-4
D: TRBD1
length: 15
DNA: TGTGCCAGCAGCGATCCGGGACAGGGCTCCTACGAGCAGTACTTC
CDR3: CASSDPGQGSYEQYF

J: TRBJ2-2
size: many
V: TRBV3-1
D: TRBD1
length: 15
DNA: TGTGCCAGCAGCCGAGGACAGGGTTACACCGGGGAGCTGTTTTTT
CDR3: CASSRGQGYTGELFF

J: TRBJ2-7
size: many
V: TRBV5-1
D: NA
length: 14
DNA: TGCGCCAGCAGCGTGTTGGGGGGGCGCCTCGAGCAGTACTTC
CDR3: CASSVLGGRLEQYF

J: TRBJ2-4
size: few
V: TRBV3-1
D: TRBD2
length: 18
DNA: TGTGCCAGCAGTAGGACTAGCGGAGGGGGAGGGGGCAAAAACATTCAGTACTTC
CDR3: CASSRTSGGGGGKNIQYF

J: TRBJ2-7
size: many
V: TRBV3-1
D: TRBD1
length: 16
DNA: TGTGCCAGCAGCCAAGATCTGGTTAGGGGGCGGTACGAGCAGTACTTC
CDR3: CASSQDLVRGRYEQYF

J: TRBJ2-3
size: many
V: TRBV27
D: NA
length: 14
DNA: TGTGCCAGCAGATCAGGACAGTGGACAGATACGCAGTATTTT
CDR3: CASRSGQWTDTQYF

J: TRBJ2-2
size: many
V: TRBV2
D: NA
length: 15
DNA: TGTGCCAGCAGTGAATTGGGGGGCTACACCGGGGAGCTGTTTTTT
CDR3: CASSELGGYTGELFF

J: TRBJ2-1
size: many
V: TRBV7-8
D: NA
length: 15
DNA: TGTGCCAGCAGCCAGACGGGACTGGGAACCAATGAGCAGTTCTTC
CDR3: CASSQTGLGTNEQFF

J: TRBJ2-3
size: many
V: TRBV28
D: TRBD2
length: 15
DNA: TGTGCCAGCAGCCAAAACGGGGGGGCGGCAGATACGCAGTATTTT
CDR3: CASSQNGGAADTQYF

J: TRBJ1-2
size: NA
V: TRBV7-3
D: TRBD1
length: 13
DNA: TGTGCCAGCAGCGACCGACAGGGGTACGGCTACACCTTC
CDR3: CASSDRQGYGYTF

J: TRBJ1-6
size: few
V: TRBV15
D: NA
length: 13
DNA: TGTGCCAGCCGAGAGGGAATGAATTCACCCCTCCACTTT
CDR3: CASREGMNSPLHF

J: TRBJ2-7
size: NA
V: TRBV4-1
D: NA
length: 14
DNA: TGCGCCAGCAGCCAAGTAGGGGGAACCTACGAGCAGTACTTC
CDR3: CASSQVGGTYEQYF

J: TRBJ1-1
size: few
V: TRBV6-6
D: NA
length: 14
DNA: TGTGCCAGCAGTAAGGAGGGGGAGAGAACTGAAGCTTTCTTT
CDR3: CASSKEGERTEAFF

J: TRBJ2-1
size: many
V: TRBV2
D: TRBD2
length: 16
DNA: TGTGCCAGCAGATCTCGACTAGCGATGGATTCCAATGAGCAGTTCTTC
CDR3: CASRSRLAMDSNEQFF

J: TRBJ2-1
size: NA
V: TRBV7-9
D: NA
length: 13
DNA: TGTGCCAGCAGCTTAGGGGCAGGCAATGAGCAGTTCTTC
CDR3: CASSLGAGNEQFF

J: TRBJ2-5
size: many
V: TRBV12-3/TRBV12-4
D: NA
length: 14
DNA: TGTGCCAGCAGTTTAACGGACCCCCCAGAGACCCAGTACTTC
CDR3: CASSLTDPPETQYF

J: TRBJ1-2
size: many
V: TRBV9
D: TRBD1
length: 15
DNA: TGTGCCAGCAGCGCCGGGACAGGGGTAACCTATGGCTACACCTTC
CDR3: CASSAGTGVTYGYTF

J: TRBJ2-6
size: many
V: TRBV5-1
D: NA
length: 15
DNA: TGCGCCAGCAGCTTGTTCGACTCTGGGGCCAACGTCCTGACTTTC
CDR3: CASSLFDSGANVLTF

J: TRBJ2-5
size: many
V: TRBV7-2
D: NA
length: 14
DNA: TGTGCCAGCAGCTTACAGGGAAACCAAGAGACCCAGTACTTC
CDR3: CASSLQGNQETQYF

J: TRBJ1-1
size: few
V: TRBV7-8
D: NA
length: 14
DNA: TGTGCCAGCAGCTTAGTGCCGACGAACACTGAAGCTTTCTTT
CDR3: CASSLVPTNTEAFF

J: TRBJ2-3
size: many
V: TRBV28
D: NA
length: 17
DNA: TGTGCCAGCAGACCACGGGTGGCACACGGAAACACAGATACGCAGTATTTT
CDR3: CASRPRVAHGNTDTQYF

J: TRBJ1-4
size: many
V: TRBV6-5
D: NA
length: 12
DNA: TGTGCCAGCAGCCCAGGGGAGGAAAAACTGTTTTTT
CDR3: CASSPGEEKLFF

J: TRBJ2-3
size: few
V: TRBV6-5
D: NA
length: 14
DNA: TGTGCCAGCAGTTACTCGATGAGTACAGATACGCAGTATTTT
CDR3: CASSYSMSTDTQYF

J: TRBJ2-1
size: many
V: TRBV13
D: TRBD2
length: 18
DNA: TGTGCCAGCAGCTCAATCCAACAACTAGCGGGGGAATACAATGAGCAGTTCTTC
CDR3: CASSSIQQLAGEYNEQFF

J: TRBJ1-2
size: few
V: TRBV27
D: NA
length: 17
DNA: TGTGCCAGCAGTTCGGGTACCTACAGAACGTATAACTATGGCTACACCTTC
CDR3: CASSSGTYRTYNYGYTF

J: TRBJ2-2
size: many
V: TRBV5-1
D: NA
length: 15
DNA: TGCGCCAGCAGCCCCGACGGACGGCGCACCGGGGAGCTGTTTTTT
CDR3: CASSPDGRRTGELFF

J: TRBJ1-3
size: many
V: TRBV3-1
D: NA
length: 14
DNA: TGTGCCAGCAGCCCCCGGAACTCTGGAAACACCATATATTTT
CDR3: CASSPRNSGNTIYF

J: TRBJ2-5
size: few
V: TRBV11-2
D: TRBD2
length: 17
DNA: TGTGCCAGCAGCCCACGGACTAGCGGGGCCATACAAGAGACCCAGTACTTC
CDR3: CASSPRTSGAIQETQYF

J: TRBJ2-1
size: few
V: TRBV7-6
D: TRBD1
length: 16
DNA: TGTGCCAGCAGCCCCCTTCAGGGGGAAGCCTACAATGAGCAGTTCTTC
CDR3: CASSPLQGEAYNEQFF

J: TRBJ2-5
size: many
V: TRBV28
D: NA
length: 10
DNA: TGTGCCAGCAGTTCCAGGACCCAGTACTTC
CDR3: CASSSRTQYF

J: TRBJ2-6
size: NA
V: TRBV12-3/TRBV12-4
D: NA
length: 17
DNA: TGTGCCAGCAGGGGGGCGGTGGTCTCCTCTGGGGCCAACGTCCTGACTTTC
CDR3: CASRGAVVSSGANVLTF

J: TRBJ2-3
size: many
V: TRBV29-1
D: NA
length: 13
DNA: TGCAGCCCTGTGGAAGGGAACACAGATACGCAGTATTTT
CDR3: CSPVEGNTDTQYF

J: TRBJ2-1
size: NA
V: TRBV28
D: NA
length: 16
DNA: TGTGCCAGCAGTGGGGCTGGGAGCGGCTTTTCGTATGAGCAGTTCTTC
CDR3: CASSGAGSGFSYEQFF

J: TRBJ1-1
size: many
V: TRBV7-8
D: TRBD1
length: 15
DNA: TGTGCCAGCAGCCTGGGACAGATGCTGGGTCCTGAAGCTTTCTTT
CDR3: CASSLGQMLGPEAFF

J: TRBJ2-1
size: many
V: TRBV24-1
D: TRBD1
length: 15
DNA: TGTGCCACCAGTGATCCGGGACAGGGCATCAATGAGCAGTTCTTC
CDR3: CATSDPGQGINEQFF

J: TRBJ1-1
size: many
V: TRBV3-1
D: NA
length: 12
DNA: TGTGCCAGCAGCCCATCCAAGGAGCCAGCTTTCTTT
CDR3: CASSPSKEPAFF

J: TRBJ1-1
size: few
V: TRBV28
D: TRBD1
length: 14
DNA: TGTGCCAGCAGTTGGGGAGACAGGGGCACTGAAGCTTTCTTT
CDR3: CASSWGDRGTEAFF

J: TRBJ2-7
size: NA
V: TRBV5-1
D: NA
length: 12
DNA: TGCGCCAGCAGCTTGGATCTCTACGAGCAGTACTTC
CDR3: CASSLDLYEQYF